The 3 T cell receptor beta chains given below trace back to one sample, sequenced in a study of CD8+CD57+ T cells in acquired aplastic anemia. Before being chosen for sequencing, patients had shown CD8+CD57+ cell expansion by flow cytometry. Genomic DNA, the template, was used for profiling of the TCR beta VDJ and CDR3. TCRdb re-analysed the reads in MiXCR, keeping a single row per CDR3 protein. In the table there are hundreds of thousands of distinct CDR3 sequences, 56% of which are singletons. The specimen sequenced was sorted CD4+, CD8+, or CD8+CD57+ T cells (not recorded which) from PBMCs. These receptors came from a human donor with aplastic anemia.

Comments on this clonotype: A read error may be the cause here, since a much bigger clone is one base away. This rearrangement joins TRBV18 to TRBJ2-7; D ambiguous. Germline V gene lookup returns CDR1 KGHSH and CDR2 LQKENI. The CDR3 length is 13 residues. In nucleotides, the CDR3 is TGTGCCGGCTCACCACCGTCGGTTTACGAGCAGTACTTC. Protein product: CAGSPPSVYEQYF. Variable domain in full (rest from reference TRBV18 and TRBJ2-7): NAGVMQNPRHLVRRRGQEARLRCSPMKGHSHVYWYRQLPEEGLKFMVYLQKENIIDESGMPKERFSAEFPKEGPSILRIQQVVRGDSAAYFCAGSPPSVYEQYFGPGTRLTVT.

The chain recombines TRBV5-1 with TRBJ2-7; D is unclear. Trimming took off 5 bases at V and 0 bases at J, with 9 bases between the two ends. The germline V gene encodes CDR1 SGHRS and CDR2 YFSETQ. The CDR3 contains 13 residues. CDR3 DNA sequence: TGCGCCAGCAGGGCGGACGTCTCCTACGAGCAGTACTTC. This gives the protein CASRADVSYEQYF.

This chain links TRBV29-1 with TRBJ1-2, with a weak D call TRBD1 (5 bases). V was trimmed by 4 bases and J by 7 bases, leaving 16 bases between them. The CDR3 is made up of 13 amino acids. CDR1 SQVTM and CDR2 ANQGSEA come from the germline V gene. The CDR3 DNA reads as TGCAGCGTTGGAGGGGACGCCGTCAGTGGCTACACCTTC. Translation gives CSVGGDAVSGYTF.